The sequence of this T cell receptor beta chain was determined in a study of T cell responses to AZD1222 COVID-19 vaccine. Study conclusions and caveats: Unmutated variant regions are reportedly targeted by nearly half of spike-specific TCRs. A mostly white British donor set with more females was recruited, and clonal diversity was possibly underestimated. Baseline seropositivity characterized only a handful of AZD1222 recipients. A rise in Spike-specific TCR breadth and depth followed two AZD1222 doses.

The CDR3 is made up of 14 amino acids. V lost 3 bases and J lost 4; bases outside the gene matches: 6. Germline-derived CDR1 and CDR2 are GTSNPN and SVGIG (reference sequence). Profiled with immunoSEQ multiplex PCR; TCRdb holds only in-frame clones, not every one. The profile shows around 110,000 clones, roughly 87% of them singletons. As to this clone: The antigen remains undetermined.

The rearrangement uses TRBV30 and TRBJ2-5; 9 nucleotides align to TRBD1. The specimen was peripheral blood, collected 28 days after the second AZD1222 dose. This clonotype was sampled from an adult who received the AZD1222 COVID-19 vaccine. CDR3 sequence: CAWSPGQGLETQYF. CDR3 sequence (DNA): TGTGCCTGGAGCCCGGGACAGGGATTAGAGACCCAGTACTTC.